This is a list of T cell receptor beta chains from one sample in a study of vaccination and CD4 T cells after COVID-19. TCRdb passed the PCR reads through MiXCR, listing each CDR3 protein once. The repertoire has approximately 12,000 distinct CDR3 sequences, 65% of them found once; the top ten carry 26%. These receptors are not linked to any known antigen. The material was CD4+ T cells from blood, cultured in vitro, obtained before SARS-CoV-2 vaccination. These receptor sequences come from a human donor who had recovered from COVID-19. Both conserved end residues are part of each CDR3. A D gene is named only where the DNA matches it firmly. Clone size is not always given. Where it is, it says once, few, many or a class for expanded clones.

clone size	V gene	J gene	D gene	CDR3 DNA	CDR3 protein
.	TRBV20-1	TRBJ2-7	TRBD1	TGCAGTGCACTGGACAGGGGAATAAGCTACGAGCAGTACTTC	CSALDRGISYEQYF
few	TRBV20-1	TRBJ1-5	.	TGCAGTGCTAGCACAGCTTATAGCAATCAGCCCCAGCATTTT	CSASTAYSNQPQHF
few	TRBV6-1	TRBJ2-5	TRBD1	TGTGCCAGCAGCCTTAGACAGGGTTCCGAGACCCAGTACTTC	CASSLRQGSETQYF
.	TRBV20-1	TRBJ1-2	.	TGCAGTGCCCGCGTACGGTTTGGAGGCTACACCTTC	CSARVRFGGYTF
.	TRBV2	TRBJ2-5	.	TGTGCCAGCAGTGGGCAGGGGGAGACCCAGTACTTC	CASSGQGETQYF
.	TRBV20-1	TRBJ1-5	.	TGCAGTGCTAGCAGGCGGATGAGCGGGGCGGTGAGCAATCAGCCCCAGCATTTT	CSASRRMSGAVSNQPQHF
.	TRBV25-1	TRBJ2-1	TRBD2	TGTGCCAGCAGTGCCCGGGACTACAGCTCCTACAATGAGCAGTTCTTC	CASSARDYSSYNEQFF
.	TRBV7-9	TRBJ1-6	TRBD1	TGTGCCAGCAGCTTAGGGGACAGCTCGAATTCACCCCTCCACTTT	CASSLGDSSNSPLHF
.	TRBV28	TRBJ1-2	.	TGTGCCAGCAGTTTAGGTGGGGGGCTCGGCTATGGCTACACCTTC	CASSLGGGLGYGYTF
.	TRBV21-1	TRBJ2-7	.	TGTGCCAGCAGCAAAGTTAAGAGGGACTCCACGTCCCCGAGCTCCTACGAGCAGTACTTC	CASSKVKRDSTSPSSYEQYF
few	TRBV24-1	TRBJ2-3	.	TGTGCCACCCGGCAAGCCCCTTCAGATACGCAGTATTTT	CATRQAPSDTQYF
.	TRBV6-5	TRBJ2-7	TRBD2	TGTGCCAGCAGTTACACTTCGAGCCTAGCGGGAGCCTACGAGCAGTACTTC	CASSYTSSLAGAYEQYF
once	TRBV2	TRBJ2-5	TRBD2	TGTGCCAGCAGTGGACTAGCGGCTAAAGAGACCCAGTACTTC	CASSGLAAKETQYF
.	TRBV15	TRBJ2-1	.	TGTGCCACCAGCTCAAAAGAGGGATATGAGCAGTTCTTC	CATSSKEGYEQFF
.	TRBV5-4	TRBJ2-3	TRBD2	TGTGCCAGCAGCTCAGAGACTAGCGGCACAGATACGCAGTATTTT	CASSSETSGTDTQYF
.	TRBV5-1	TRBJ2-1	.	TGCGCCAGCAGCCCCGGACCTTCAAGCTCCTACAATGAGCAGTTCTTC	CASSPGPSSSYNEQFF
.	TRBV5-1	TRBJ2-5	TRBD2	TGCGCCAGCAGCGGCACTAGCGGGAGGGAGACCCAGTACTTC	CASSGTSGRETQYF
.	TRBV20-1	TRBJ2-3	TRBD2	TGCAGTGCTGGGACTAGCGGGAGTCGAGGGAGCACAGATACGCAGTATTTT	CSAGTSGSRGSTDTQYF
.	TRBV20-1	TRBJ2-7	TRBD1	TGCAGTGCTTTACGGACAGGCTACGAGCAGTACTTC	CSALRTGYEQYF
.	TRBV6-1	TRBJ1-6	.	TGTGCCGGGGGGGGCCAGACAGACTATAATTCACCCCTCCACTTT	CAGGGQTDYNSPLHF
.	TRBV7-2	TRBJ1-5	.	TGTGCCAGCAGCTTATCTTATAATCAGCCCCAGCATTTT	CASSLSYNQPQHF
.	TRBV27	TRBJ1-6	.	TGTGCCAGCAGTTTATCGGACAGTCGCTCCTATAATTCACCCCTCCACTTT	CASSLSDSRSYNSPLHF
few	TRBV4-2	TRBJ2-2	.	TGTGCCAGCAGCCAAGAGGGCAGGGAGACCGGGGAGCTGTTTTTT	CASSQEGRETGELFF
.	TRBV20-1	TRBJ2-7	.	TGCAGTGCTAGGAGACTCTACGAGCAGTACTTC	CSARRLYEQYF
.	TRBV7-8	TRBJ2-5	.	TGTGCCAGCACCCTAGCCCGCGGGGAGACCCAGTACTTC	CASTLARGETQYF
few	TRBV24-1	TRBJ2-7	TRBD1	TGTGCCACCAGTGATCCAAACAGGGGGCGCGTCGAGCAGTACTTC	CATSDPNRGRVEQYF
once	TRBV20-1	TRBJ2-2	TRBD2	TGCAGTGCTGAGGGACTAGCGGACATCGGGGAGCTGTTTTTT	CSAEGLADIGELFF
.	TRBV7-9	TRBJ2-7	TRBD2	TGTGCCAGCAGCTCAGGGACTAGTGGTTCCGAGCAGTACTTC	CASSSGTSGSEQYF
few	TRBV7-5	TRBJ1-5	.	TGTATCTCTGTCTACCACGCTTGCTGGGGCAATCAGCCCCAGCATTTT	CISVYHACWGNQPQHF
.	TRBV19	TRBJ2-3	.	TGTGCCAGTCAAGACAGGACCACAGATACGCAGTATTTT	CASQDRTTDTQYF
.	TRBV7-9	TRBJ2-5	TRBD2	TGTGCCAGCAGCTTAGGTGCTAGCGGATTGACGCAAGAGACCCAGTACTTC	CASSLGASGLTQETQYF
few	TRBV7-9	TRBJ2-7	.	TGTGCCAGCAGCTACAGGTCCTACGAGCAGTACTTC	CASSYRSYEQYF
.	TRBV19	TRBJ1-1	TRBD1	TGTGCCGGTAGTAGGGGACAGGGTACTGCTGAAGCTTTCTTT	CAGSRGQGTAEAFF
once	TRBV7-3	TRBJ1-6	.	TGTGCCAGCAGCTTACGCGGCATCCGGGGTAATTCACCCCTCCACTTT	CASSLRGIRGNSPLHF
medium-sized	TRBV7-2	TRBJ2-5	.	TGTGCCAGCAGCTTAGCGCGAGAGACCCAGTACTTC	CASSLARETQYF
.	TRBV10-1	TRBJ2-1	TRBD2	TGCGCCAGCAGTGAACAGCGGGAGTCGTATGAGCAGTTCTTC	CASSEQRESYEQFF
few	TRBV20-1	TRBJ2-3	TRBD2	TGCAGTGCTAGAGCGTCTAGCGGGATTACGCAGTATTTT	CSARASSGITQYF
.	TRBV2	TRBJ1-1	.	TGTGCCAGCATGGGGCGCACTGAAGCTTTCTTT	CASMGRTEAFF
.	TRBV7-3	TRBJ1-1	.	TGTGCCAGCAGCTTAAGCCAGAACACTGAAGCTTTCTTT	CASSLSQNTEAFF
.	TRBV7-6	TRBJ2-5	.	TGTGCCAGCAGCTTAGGTTCGGGCAGACAAGAGACCCAGTACTTC	CASSLGSGRQETQYF
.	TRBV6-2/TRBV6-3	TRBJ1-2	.	TGTGCCAGCAGTTACTCTCTTGGCTACACCTTC	CASSYSLGYTF
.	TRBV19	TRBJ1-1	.	TGTGCCAGTAGTATCGGTTGGGGCAGGGACGCTTTCTTT	CASSIGWGRDAFF